This T cell receptor beta chain was profiled in a study of cytomegalovirus exposure and HLA in healthy donors. PCR involved 60 Vbeta and 13 Jbeta primers. The method was immunoSEQ multiplex PCR; TCRdb's version includes in-frame clones alone and lacks a portion of them. Of 130,000 to 150,000 clones listed, roughly three quarters are singletons. V was clipped by 4 bases and J by 1 base, with 19 bases between them. This CDR3 has 17 residues. The germline CDR1 and CDR2 sequences are MDHEN and SYDVKM. The TCR sequence derives from a woman in her forties in good health and CMV-seropositive. The specimen sequenced was PBMCs. The chain recombines TRBV28 with TRBJ1-1; D not certain. The CDR3 DNA is TGTGCCAGCAGTTCTAAAGTGCTGGTGGGCCGGAACACTGAAGCTTTCTTT. This encodes CASSSKVLVGRNTEAFF.